This note documents a single TCR beta chain sequence. This sample was included in a study of blood T cell repertoires in COVID-19. How the authors handled the data: For nucleated cells, counts were estimated from reference gene primer amplification. Profiled with immunoSEQ multiplex PCR; TCRdb holds only in-frame clones, not every one. D and trimming were read from the DNA, whereas the V and J calls and clone size are those reported in that table. This sample has around 150,000 clones, with roughly 84% found just once. Per germline, CDR1 MDHEN and CDR2 SYDVKM. The CDR3 contains 12 residues. V shed 7 bases and J shed 7 bases, with 10 bases lying between them. Recovered participants had two consecutive negative NP/OP PCR tests, healthcare professional clearance, or symptom resolution.

Sequenced: PBMCs or T cells enriched from blood (not recorded which). This clonotype originated in a woman aged 60-75 years who had recovered from COVID-19. V is TRBV28 and J is TRBJ2-2; maybe TRBD2 (5 bases). In DNA, the CDR3 is TGTGCCAGCACCCTAGCCCACGGGGAGCTGTTTTTT. Translation: CASTLAHGELFF.